There are many counts of the clone carrying this T cell receptor (beta chain). This sample was included in a study of response to subunit inactivated influenza vaccine. The length of the CDR3 is 16 residues. Germline values: CDR1 MNHNS, CDR2 SASEGT. The V segment lost 5 bases and the J segment 5 bases; nucleotides outside the gene matches: 11. TCRdb reanalysed the RT-PCR reads using MiXCR and keeps one entry per CDR3 protein. Of under 550,000 distinct CDR3 sequences in the sample, about 7.6% were seen once. This receptor was taken from a man aged 45 to 70 who received an inactivated influenza vaccine. V and J are TRBV6-1 and TRBJ2-2; TRBD1 matches 7 bases. This material consisted of PBMCs from blood, taken roughly 24 months after vaccination. The CDR3 DNA follows: TGTGCCAGCAGTACGAGATCCGGGACAGCGACCGGGGAGCTGTTTTTT. Protein sequence: CASSTRSGTATGELFF.